This record looks at one T cell receptor (beta chain) sequence and its context. What it binds is not known. The sample is drawn from a study of T cells expressing NK-cell markers. Study results and limitations: For several donors, these clonotypes were likewise the leading ones in the CD3+CD56-NKG2C+ fraction.

In germline, CDR1 is LGHNA, CDR2 YNFKEQ. The CDR3 is made up of 14 amino acids. For TCR beta, cDNA was produced by 5'RACE template switching with UMIs. TCRdb re-called the 5' RACE reads; every CDR3 protein appears as one record, without DNA. The table gives roughly 450,000 distinct CDR3 sequences; the top ten clones make up 1.4% of it. The V and J genes are TRBV4-2 and TRBJ2-3; TCRdb proposes TRBD2, but this gene call is untestable without DNA. The TCR sequence derives from a woman aged 50 to 60 in good health. Input material: blood T cells: a sorted CD56 or NKG2C T cell subset, CD4+ or CD8+ T cells, or bulk PBMC T cells (not recorded which). The CDR3 protein is CASSQLVVSDTQYF.